Listed below are T cell receptor beta chains from one sample, sequenced in a study of CD8+ T cells in alopecia areata. The data were produced by immunoSEQ multiplex PCR, yet TCRdb's version contains in-frame clones alone and is incomplete. The table records under 300,000 clones, 60% of them present only once. Material: CD4+ T cells sorted from blood, obtained around week 54, from a patient treated with tofacitinib. Receptor source: a human donor with alopecia areata. The CDR3 runs from the conserved cysteine through the conserved F or W. The order of the fields is V gene, clone size, J gene, CDR3 protein. The listing skips clone size in some rows; elsewhere it reads once, few, many or a size class.

TRBV27	.	TRBJ1-2	CASSPPAWGYTF
TRBV29-1	.	TRBJ1-5	CSVMRGAGQPQHF
TRBV18	.	TRBJ1-2	CASSPVAPRGRYGYTF
TRBV14	few	TRBJ2-3	CASSPGLPPDTQYF
TRBV9	.	TRBJ2-3	CASSALAGAYTDTQYF
TRBV2	.	TRBJ1-6	CASSAENSPLHF
TRBV30	few	TRBJ1-5	CAWKDRRNQPQHF
TRBV27	.	TRBJ2-4	CASRPYSKNIQYF
TRBV12-5	.	TRBJ2-1	CASGSYREKGGNEQFF
TRBV29-1	.	TRBJ1-4	CSVLKGHTDEKLFF
TRBV30	.	TRBJ2-7	CAWETGVGEQYF
TRBV7-2	few	TRBJ2-3	CASKGTGDTQYF
TRBV23-1	few	TRBJ1-5	CASRSRQDYSNQPQHF
TRBV20-1	.	TRBJ2-3	CSARLDTQYF
TRBV27	.	TRBJ1-2	CASSFKGAAFYGYTF
TRBV30	.	TRBJ1-2	CAWSHYGQAANYGYTF
TRBV30	.	TRBJ1-5	CACSDGINQPQHF
TRBV30	.	TRBJ1-5	CASDRAGRGQPQHF
TRBV2	.	TRBJ1-1	CASSEWSGSNTEAFF
TRBV5-6	.	TRBJ2-5	CASSLIERETQYF
TRBV9	.	TRBJ1-3	CASSVAGPGNTIYF
TRBV7-9	.	TRBJ2-7	CASSDRGLNEQYF
TRBV5-6	.	TRBJ1-5	CASSVLSRGDQPQHF
TRBV30	.	TRBJ2-7	CAWSILVHREQYF
TRBV15	few	TRBJ2-7	CATSRDPGAYEQYF
TRBV5-1	once	TRBJ2-7	CASSPRDSSYEQYF
TRBV23-1	.	TRBJ1-5	CASSQEDQPQHF
TRBV19	.	TRBJ1-5	CASSIFGASSNQPQHF
TRBV25-1	.	TRBJ2-5	CASSEGLAGGETQYF
TRBV6-5	.	TRBJ2-7	CAVRQGKGVYEQYF
TRBV29-1	.	TRBJ1-4	CSAPQDRGDEKLFF
TRBV15	.	TRBJ1-4	CATSRAPATNEKLFF
TRBV7-2	few	TRBJ1-4	CASSLRTAEKLFF
TRBV7-9	.	TRBJ1-1	CASSPLGKDTEAFF
TRBV2	few	TRBJ2-1	CASSPSRGSYNEQFF
TRBV7-9	.	TRBJ1-1	CASSPWTANTEAFF
TRBV5-1	.	TRBJ2-7	CASTRNEGEQYF
TRBV12-5	.	TRBJ2-5	CASGFAGGGQETQYF
TRBV30	.	TRBJ1-2	CAWTGAYGYTF
TRBV5-6	.	TRBJ2-5	CASSLRGGETQYF
TRBV11-2	.	TRBJ2-1	CASSKYGQGFNEQFF
TRBV30	.	TRBJ2-5	CAWRPGQGARETQYF
TRBV29-1	.	TRBJ1-2	CSAADPTDGYTF
TRBV7-2	.	TRBJ1-6	CASSHRQESSPLHF
TRBV6-5	few	TRBJ2-5	CASSSPDYLQETQYF
TRBV5-1	.	TRBJ1-1	CASRSGQTIEAFF
TRBV30	.	TRBJ1-6	CAWSYRGNSPLHF
TRBV6-5	.	TRBJ2-7	CASSYSRDSSYEQYF
TRBV7-9	.	TRBJ2-1	CASSLPSSGEFF
TRBV29-1	.	TRBJ2-5	CSAHSGGDQETQYF
TRBV18	.	TRBJ2-1	CASSPSRNNEQFF
TRBV6-1	few	TRBJ1-5	CASSERGQPNQPQHF
TRBV5-1	few	TRBJ2-2	CASSFRPNTGELFF
TRBV5-1	.	TRBJ2-2	CASGNSPLGPGELFF